Presented here are 4 T cell receptor beta chains from one specimen sequenced in a study of CD8+ T cells in alopecia areata. Peripheral blood and lesional scalp punch biopsies were taken from alopecia areata patients. Following extraction, RNA underwent reverse transcription to cDNA, which served as the sequencing template. Clones were sequenced by immunoSEQ multiplex PCR, and TCRdb holds only the in-frame ones, with some missing. Among around 8,000 clones, 60% to 80% were seen once, and the ten largest hold over 11%. The source material was skin, sampled at week 0. All receptors come from a human donor with alopecia areata.

V and J are TRBV5-1 and TRBJ2-4; D is ambiguous. The CDR3 loop spans 16 amino acids. Germline V CDR1 and CDR2: SGHRS, YFSETQ. V gave up 4 bases and J gave up 1 base, with 15 bases separating them. CDR3 nucleotides: TGCGCCAGCAGCCCGCGAAGGCTAGGGGCCAAAAACATTCAGTACTTC. Its translation is CASSPRRLGAKNIQYF.

The chain is built from TRBV10-3 and TRBJ2-1, with a possible D match to TRBD2 (6 bases). V lost 6 bases and J lost 9, with 21 bases in between. The CDR3 covers 15 residues. Germline lookup yields CDR1 ENHRY and CDR2 SYGVKD. In DNA, the CDR3 is TGTGCCATCAGGAACCCCGGACTACTCGTCGCTGAGCAGTTCTTC. It translates to CAIRNPGLLVAEQFF.

This clone was recorded a few times. The genes are TRBV19 and TRBJ2-5, with 12 positions matching TRBD2. CDR1 LNHDA and CDR2 SQIVND come from the germline V gene (reference sequence). The CDR3 consists of 15 residues. Losses at the gene ends were 4 bases for V and 5 bases for J; bases not matched to a gene: 5. The CDR3 DNA sequence: TGTGCCAGTAGTACCTGGACTAGCGGGGTGGAGACCCAGTACTTC. Protein product: CASSTWTSGVETQYF.

J is TRBJ2-7 and V is TRBV5-1; D may match TRBD1 or TRBD2 (5 bases each). V dropped 4 bases and J dropped 3 bases, with 14 bases sitting between them. This CDR3 has 14 amino acids. Germline CDR1 reads SGHRS; CDR2 reads YFSETQ. The chain's CDR3 is CASSDGTVNYEQYF. The DNA for the CDR3 is TGCGCCAGCAGCGACGGGACGGTAAACTACGAGCAGTACTTC.